What follows is one T cell receptor beta chain and its context. Its target is not known. Since no conserved phenylalanine or tryptophan closes the CDR3, a read error is the likely cause. The data are from a study of T cells in Graves' hyperthyroidism and ophthalmopathy. Findings and limits, study-wide: Blood also held most thyroid clonotypes expanded beyond 0.001. Ophthalmopathy onset followed model prediction by a median about seven months. Separating ophthalmopathy from stable hyperthyroidism was achieved by a 13 V-J model.

Authors of the study amplified TCR beta CDR3 regions from RNA transcripts. HTBI primers were employed in a first-round RT-PCR of the TCR CDR3. TCRdb called the multiplex PCR reads again in MiXCR, with one record for every CDR3 protein. The sample contains roughly 510,000 distinct CDR3 sequences, over 35% of which appear only once. Diagnoses were made from clinical symptoms, serum measures (thyroxine and TRAb), thyroid ultrasound and orbital computed tomography. The germline gives CDR1 LNHDA, CDR2 SQIVND (reference sequence). The CDR3 has 17 residues. V was cut by 9 bases and J by 5 bases, with 26 bases left in between.

The TCR originated in an adult woman with Graves' disease, either hyperthyroidism or ophthalmopathy (not recorded which). The specimen was peripheral blood or thyroid tissue (not recorded which). The rearrangement links TRBV19 to TRBJ1-5; D uncertain. CDR3 in amino acids: CASSPKASASGHQPQHL. In DNA, the CDR3 is TGTGCCAGCAGCCCCAAGGCATCCGCCTCCGGGCATCAGCCCCAGCATCTT.